Listed here are 6 T cell receptor beta chains from one sample, sequenced in a study of long-term antiretroviral therapy in people with HIV. Version v3.0 of the immunoSEQ assay was performed at survey level. Sequencing was performed with immunoSEQ multiplex PCR; in TCRdb, only in-frame clones are kept and a portion is missing. The sample holds nearly 11,000 clones, 76% seen once. The material sequenced was unsorted PBMCs, taken at the start of antiretroviral therapy, before treatment. The receptors derive from a young man with HIV.

The chain couples TRBV11-2 to TRBJ1-1, with D maybe TRBD1 (5 bases). The germline CDR1 and CDR2 sequences are SGHAT and FQNNGV. The CDR3 loop spans 14 amino acids. Between the trimmed V and J ends, which lost 3 bases and 1 base, there was a span of 9 bases. The DNA of the CDR3 is TGTGCCAGCAGCTTGACAGACCGGAACACTGAAGCTTTCTTT. This sequence encodes CASSLTDRNTEAFF.

The chain employs TRBV18 and TRBJ2-5, with D tentatively TRBD2 (7 bases). Trimming removed 2 bases from V and 2 bases from J, with 12 bases in between. CDR3 length equals 15 residues. Per germline, CDR1 KGHSH and CDR2 LQKENI. The CDR3 loop is CASSPAGARQETQYF. The CDR3 nucleotides are TGTGCCAGCTCACCAGCGGGGGCCAGGCAAGAGACCCAGTACTTC.

V is TRBV18 and J is TRBJ2-7; D is possibly TRBD2 (5 bases). CDR1 and CDR2 from the germline V gene are KGHSH and LQKENI. CDR3 size: 15 residues. The ends were cut back, 0 bases at V and 6 bases at J, with 15 bases in the middle. The CDR3 DNA reads TGTGCCAGCTCACCACCCGGGGAGACTTTTGGCGAGCAGTACTTC. This sequence encodes CASSPPGETFGEQYF.

The V and J genes are TRBV19 and TRBJ2-7; 8 nucleotides line up with TRBD1. Germline loops: CDR1 LNHDA, CDR2 SQIVND (reference sequence). The V and J ends lost 7 bases and 1 base, in that order; junction bases with no gene match: 6. The CDR3 runs to 14 residues. CDR3 coding DNA: TGTGCCAGTAAAGATACAGGGGGATCCTACGAGCAGTACTTC. Translated, it gives CASKDTGGSYEQYF. Supplemented by reference TRBV19 and TRBJ2-7, the full variable domain reads DGGITQSPKYLFRKEGQNVTLSCEQNLNHDAMYWYRQDPGQGLRLIYYSQIVNDFQKGDIAEGYSVSREKKESFPLTVTSAQKNPTAFYLCASKDTGGSYEQYFGPGTRLTVT.

The chain employs TRBV28 and TRBJ1-1, with D uncertain. The CDR3 contains 16 residues. V was shortened by 6 bases and J by 5 bases, with 22 bases between the two germline ends. Germline loops: CDR1 MDHEN, CDR2 SYDVKM. CDR3 in DNA: TGTGCCAGCAGCCTTACCGGGCCAGCCTACGGTACTGAAGCTTTCTTT. This encodes CASSLTGPAYGTEAFF. The full variable domain, in which reference TRBV28 and TRBJ1-1 provide the parts outside the CDR3, is DVKVTQSSRYLVKRTGEKVFLECVQDMDHENMFWYRQDPGLGLRLIYFSYDVKMKEKGDIPEGYSVSREKKERFSLILESASTNQTSMYLCASSLTGPAYGTEAFFGQGTRLTVV.

This clone has just a few counts. The rearrangement uses TRBV6-6 and TRBJ2-7, with 7 nucleotides matching TRBD1. The CDR3 covers 12 residues. V was pared by 9 bases and J by 2 bases, with 4 bases of the junction left unmatched. Germline assignment: CDR1 MNHNY and CDR2 SVGAGI (reference sequence). The CDR3 region is CARGTETYEQYF. The CDR3 DNA sequence: TGTGCCAGAGGGACAGAGACCTACGAGCAGTACTTC.